This TCR beta chain was retrieved from a study of T-cell reconstitution after alpha-beta-depleted transplantation in children. This clonotype turned up a few times. V lost 4 bases and J lost 3, with 20 bases in between. The CDR3 is made up of 17 amino acids. Germline-derived CDR1 and CDR2 are SNHLY and FYNNEI. Using unique molecular identifiers, the investigators prepared the TCRbeta library. TCRdb analysed the PCR reads with MiXCR anew, one entry per CDR3 protein. The table lists approximately 340,000 distinct CDR3 sequences, 9% to 12% of them singletons. The sample here was PBMCs from the stem cell graft donor, taken from the stem cell graft. This receptor was taken from a human donor who donated a stem cell graft to a child with acute lymphoblastic leukemia. This chain joins TRBV2 and TRBJ2-3; D tentatively reads TRBD1 or TRBD2 (6 bases each). The CDR3 spells CASSAQRDWGLTDTQYF. The CDR3 nucleotides read TGTGCCAGCAGTGCTCAAAGGGACTGGGGGCTAACAGATACGCAGTATTTT. The full variable domain, its missing parts supplied by reference TRBV2 and TRBJ2-3, is EPEVTQTPSHQVTQMGQEVILRCVPISNHLYFYWYRQILGQKVEFLVSFYNNEISEKSEIFDDQFSVERPDGSNFTLKIRSTKLEDSAMYFCASSAQRDWGLTDTQYFGPGTRLTVL.